Below are 14 T cell receptor beta chains sequenced from a single sample in a study of T-cell reconstitution after alpha-beta-depleted transplantation in children listed by TCRdb under 2016. Library preparation employed PCR. These reads were obtained on an Illumina HiSeq 2500. TCR library preparation used molecular barcoding, with unique molecular identifiers applied to normalize quantification of the TCRbeta repertoire. The public reads were reprocessed in TCRdb via fastp at Q25 and MiXCR, keeping in-frame beta chains. Entries that share a CDR3 protein sequence are merged under the most common genes and DNA. In this sample the table shows more than 450,000 distinct CDR3 sequences, about 18% of which occur a single time. The ten largest clones take up roughly 3.3% of the sample. Sequenced here: PBMCs from the stem cell graft donor, sampled from the stem cell graft. These receptors originate from a human donor who donated a stem cell graft to a child with acute lymphoblastic leukemia.

This clonotype was seen a handful of times. The chain uses TRBV9 and TRBJ2-3, with D unclear. CDR3 length: 16 amino acids. Deletions cut 0 bases from V and 5 bases from J, with 16 bases between. Germline lookup yields CDR1 SGDLS and CDR2 YYNGEE. DNA for the CDR3: TGTGCCAGCAGCGTAGGTTCGGGTGGAAGAATAGATACGCAGTATTTT. It codes for CASSVGSGGRIDTQYF.

In this sample, this clonotype turned up a few times. V gene TRBV12-3 or TRBV12-4 combines with J gene TRBJ2-5; 9 bases line up with TRBD2. Germline trimming cut 2 bases from V and 1 base from J; bases unmatched to any gene: 11. CDR3 length: 18 amino acids. The CDR3 region is CASSLNWSGRMGQETQYF. The CDR3 DNA reads as TGTGCCAGCAGTTTAAATTGGAGCGGGAGGATGGGCCAAGAGACCCAGTACTTC.

The gene calls are TRBV11-2 and TRBJ2-7, with 8 bases matching TRBD1. The CDR3 consists of 16 residues. Germline lookup yields CDR1 SGHAT and CDR2 FQNNGV. The trim removed 2 bases at V and 3 bases at J, leaving 9 bases unmatched. CDR3 amino acids: CASSLPMGQVNYEQYF. In DNA form, the CDR3 reads TGTGCCAGCAGCTTACCGATGGGACAGGTCAACTACGAGCAGTACTTC.

This clonotype was counted between two and nine times. This chain connects TRBV12-3 or TRBV12-4 to TRBJ1-2; D remains unclear. V lost 7 bases, J lost 3 bases, and 15 bases lay in between. The CDR3 runs to 14 residues. Here the CDR3 reads CASTPRGIDYGYTF. The CDR3 nucleotides read TGTGCCAGCACCCCAAGAGGGATAGACTATGGCTACACCTTC.

In this sample, this clonotype turned up a few times. The chain is built from TRBV5-1 and TRBJ1-1, with D perhaps matching TRBD1 (6 bases). This CDR3 contains 14 residues. V was trimmed by 4 bases and J by 4 bases, leaving 14 bases between them. The germline CDR1 and CDR2 sequences are SGHRS and YFSETQ. CDR3 loop: CASSPYGQSTEAFF. As DNA, the CDR3 is TGCGCCAGCAGCCCCTACGGACAGAGCACTGAAGCTTTCTTT.

The chain links TRBV6-5 to TRBJ2-7, with D unresolved. Trimming shortened V by 0 bases and J by 0 bases, and 15 bases separated the two germline ends. Germline values: CDR1 MNHEY, CDR2 SVGAGI. The CDR3 sequence is 17 residues long. The CDR3 here is CASSYSLRSASSYEQYF. The CDR3 nucleotides read TGTGCCAGCAGTTACTCTCTCAGGAGCGCTAGCTCCTACGAGCAGTACTTC.

This chain joins TRBV29-1 and TRBJ2-6, with D possibly matching TRBD2 (6 bases). V shed 7 bases and J shed 4 bases, with 14 bases lying between them. CDR1 SQVTM and CDR2 ANQGSEA come from the germline V gene. The CDR3 loop spans 14 amino acids. The CDR3 loop reads CSAGPAGGANVLTF. In nucleotides, the CDR3 is TGCAGCGCGGGCCCCGCGGGGGGGGCCAACGTCCTGACTTTC.

The rearrangement uses TRBV12-3 or TRBV12-4 and TRBJ1-3, with a possible D match to TRBD1 (5 bases). V lost 5 bases and J 0 bases, leaving 17 bases between the germline ends. The CDR3 has 17 amino acids. This CDR3 reads CASSPRDLGYSGNTIYF. CDR3 coding DNA: TGTGCCAGCAGTCCGAGGGACCTGGGGTACTCTGGAAACACCATATATTTT.

The V gene is TRBV23-1, the J gene TRBJ2-3; 11 bases line up with TRBD1. TRBV23-1 is marked as an open reading frame, function uncertain. The CDR3 runs 19 residues. V was pared by 8 bases and J by 2 bases, with 18 bases of the junction left unmatched. The CDR3 sequence: CASPRIGQGAGPNTDTQYF. The CDR3, as DNA: TGCGCCAGCCCTCGGATCGGACAGGGGGCAGGTCCCAACACAGATACGCAGTATTTT.

V is TRBV5-1 and J is TRBJ2-5, with 7 nucleotides matching TRBD1. The trim removed 4 bases at V and 4 bases at J, leaving 13 bases unmatched. Germline lookup yields CDR1 SGHRS and CDR2 YFSETQ. CDR3 length: 16 amino acids. CDR3 sequence: CASSVTPDRVGETQYF. CDR3 nucleotides: TGCGCCAGCAGCGTAACCCCCGACAGGGTTGGAGAGACCCAGTACTTC. The full variable domain, completed using reference TRBV5-1 and TRBJ2-5, is KAGVTQTPRYLIKTRGQQVTLSCSPISGHRSVSWYQQTPGQGLQFLFEYFSETQRNKGNFPGRFSGRQFSNSRSEMNVSTLELGDSALYLCASSVTPDRVGETQYFGPGTRLLVL.

This clonotype was detected only a few times. This sequence joins TRBV11-1 and TRBJ2-3, with D possibly matching TRBD2 (6 bases). CDR3 length equals 15 residues. Germline CDR1 is SGHAT and CDR2 is FQDESV (reference sequence). V dropped 1 base and J dropped 1 base, with 9 bases sitting between them. CDR3: CASSLVSSGTDTQYF. CDR3 in DNA: TGTGCCAGCAGCTTAGTTTCTAGCGGCACAGATACGCAGTATTTT. Supplemented by reference TRBV11-1 and TRBJ2-3, the full variable domain reads EAEVAQSPRYKITEKSQAVAFWCDPISGHATLYWYRQILGQGPELLVQFQDESVVDDSQLPKDRFSAERLKGVDSTLKIQPAELGDSAMYLCASSLVSSGTDTQYFGPGTRLTVL.

This rearrangement joins TRBV15 to TRBJ2-1; D might be TRBD2 (6 bases). Germline CDR1 is LNHNV and CDR2 is YYDKDF (reference sequence). This CDR3 has 16 amino acids. V gave up 0 bases and J gave up 2 bases, with 11 bases separating them. CDR3 sequence reads: CATSRDWGEPYNEQFF. The CDR3, as DNA: TGTGCCACCAGCAGAGATTGGGGGGAGCCCTACAATGAGCAGTTCTTC.

This rearrangement joins TRBV20-1 to TRBJ2-2; D gene uncertain. The CDR3 is 11 amino acids. Germline CDR1 reads DFQATT; CDR2 reads SNEGSKA (reference sequence). Trimming left V 6 bases short and J 6 bases short, with 8 bases between. In DNA form, the CDR3 reads TGCAGTGCCCCGGCTTCCGGGGAGCTGTTTTTT. Its translation is CSAPASGELFF.

The gene calls are TRBV7-9 and TRBJ2-7, with TRBD2 as a possible D gene (5 bases). This CDR3 is 14 amino acids long. Trimming took 4 bases from V and 2 from J, leaving 12 bases between them. CDR1 and CDR2 (germline): SEHNR, FQNEAQ (reference sequence). CDR3: CASSSAAGAYEQYF. The CDR3 nucleotides read TGTGCCAGCAGCTCCGCGGCCGGGGCCTACGAGCAGTACTTC.